This record covers a single T cell receptor (beta chain). From germline, CDR1 is MNHEY and CDR2 SVGAGI. This CDR3 is built from 14 residues. Deletions cut 7 bases from V and 9 bases from J, with 22 bases between. Assay: immunoSEQ multiplex PCR; the TCRdb copy retains only in-frame clones and omits some. The data contain 40,000 to 55,000 clones, approximately 93% of them singletons. The sequence was collected from a man aged 35-49 years with rheumatoid arthritis. The genes are TRBV6-5 and TRBJ2-7; tentatively, D is TRBD1 (8 bases). Sequenced material: PBMCs. The CDR3 sequence is CASIPGGWGGGQYF. The CDR3 DNA sequence: TGTGCCAGCATCCCAGGGGGCTGGGGGGGAGGGCAGTACTTC.